The T cell receptor beta chain described here comes from a study of early T cells in non-severe SARS-CoV-2 infection. Study-wide context: Sequenced bulk RNA came from whole blood that was unsorted, and chains were unpaired. Study conclusions and caveats: Reliance on VDJdb matching favored anti-spike CD8 responses; private and CD4 specificities were missed.

V shed 5 bases, J shed 6 bases, and the junction held 8 bases outside the gene matches. CDR3 length equals 15 residues. Germline lookup yields CDR1 DFQATT and CDR2 SNEGSKA (reference sequence). The table lists this clonotype with many counts. Antigen: not known. Attachment of unique molecular identifiers to individual cDNA molecules was performed. TCRdb analysed the 5' RACE reads with MiXCR anew, one entry per CDR3 protein. The sample carries about 84,000 distinct CDR3 sequences, 9.5% to 13% recorded once. This chain joins TRBV20-1 and TRBJ2-7; 15 nucleotides agree with TRBD2. This clonotype was obtained from an adult who was a healthcare worker with PCR-confirmed SARS-CoV-2 infection or an uninfected control (not recorded which). The specimen was whole blood. The CDR3, as DNA: TGCAGTGCTGCCGGAGCGGGACTAGCGGGAGGCGAGCAGTACTTC. Translation gives CSAAGAGLAGGEQYF.